This T cell receptor (beta chain) stems from a study of blood T cell repertoires in COVID-19. The CDR3 is made up of 16 amino acids. V lost 4 bases to trimming and J lost 4 bases; unmatched junction nucleotides: 6. CDR1 MDHEN and CDR2 SYDVKM come from the germline V gene. Using immunoSEQ multiplex PCR, the repertoire was profiled, and TCRdb retains in-frame clones only, with some absent. The profile shows 85,000 to 130,000 clones, 92% of them singletons. The chain employs TRBV28 and TRBJ2-2, with 10 bases that match TRBD1. The sample taken for sequencing was peripheral blood. The clonotype originates from a man aged 65-85 years with acute or convalescent COVID-19. CDR3 nucleotide sequence: TGTGCCAGCAGTTCAGGGGACAGGGGTGGCACCGGGGAGCTGTTTTTT. Its translation: CASSSGDRGGTGELFF.